This T cell receptor beta chain was observed in a study of blood T cell repertoires in COVID-19. The wider study: PBMCs, B-cell-depleted T cells, or T cells provided the cDNA or gDNA that made up the material.

The CDR3 covers 14 residues. V lost 2 bases to trimming and J lost 5 bases, with 12 bases between them. The germline gives CDR1 ENHRY, CDR2 SYGVKD. Profiled with immunoSEQ multiplex PCR; TCRdb holds only in-frame clones, not every one. The table shows hundreds of thousands of clones, with 70% to 90% occurring only once. Sample: peripheral blood. This sequence originates from a man in his forties with acute or convalescent COVID-19. This chain joins TRBV10-3 and TRBJ2-5, with D maybe TRBD1 (6 bases). The CDR3: CAISETPRGETQYF. CDR3 nucleotides: TGTGCCATCAGTGAGACCCCTAGGGGGGAGACCCAGTACTTC.